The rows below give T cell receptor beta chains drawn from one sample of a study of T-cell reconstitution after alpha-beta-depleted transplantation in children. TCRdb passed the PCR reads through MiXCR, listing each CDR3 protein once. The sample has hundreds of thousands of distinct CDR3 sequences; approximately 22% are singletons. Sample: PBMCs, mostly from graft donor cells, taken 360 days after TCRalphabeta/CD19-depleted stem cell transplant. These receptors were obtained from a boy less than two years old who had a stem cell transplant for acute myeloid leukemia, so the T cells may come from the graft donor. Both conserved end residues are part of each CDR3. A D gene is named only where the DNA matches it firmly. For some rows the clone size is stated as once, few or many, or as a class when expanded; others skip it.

cdr3_aa: CASSYDWTDTQYF
cdr3_nt: TGTGCCAGCAGTTACGATTGGACAGATACGCAGTATTTT
j_call: TRBJ2-3
d_call: -
v_call: TRBV6-5
clone_size: -

cdr3_aa: CASSNTRGGTETQYF
cdr3_nt: TGTGCCAGCAGCAACACCAGGGGGGGAACGGAGACCCAGTACTTC
j_call: TRBJ2-5
d_call: -
v_call: TRBV7-9
clone_size: many

cdr3_aa: CASSLSGGQGNIQYF
cdr3_nt: TGTGCCAGCAGTTTATCAGGGGGACAGGGAAACATTCAGTACTTC
j_call: TRBJ2-4
d_call: TRBD1
v_call: TRBV27
clone_size: few

cdr3_aa: CASKPYEQYF
cdr3_nt: TGTGCCAGCAAGCCCTACGAGCAGTACTTC
j_call: TRBJ2-7
d_call: -
v_call: TRBV12-3/TRBV12-4
clone_size: -

cdr3_aa: CASSHTSGVWGEQFF
cdr3_nt: TGTGCCAGCAGTCATACTAGCGGGGTTTGGGGTGAGCAGTTCTTC
j_call: TRBJ2-1
d_call: TRBD2
v_call: TRBV12-3/TRBV12-4
clone_size: -

cdr3_aa: CSASRGWGETQYF
cdr3_nt: TGCAGTGCTAGTCGGGGGTGGGGAGAGACCCAGTACTTC
j_call: TRBJ2-5
d_call: -
v_call: TRBV20-1
clone_size: few

cdr3_aa: CASSWGQLNEKLFF
cdr3_nt: TGCGCCAGCAGCTGGGGACAACTTAATGAAAAACTGTTTTTT
j_call: TRBJ1-4
d_call: -
v_call: TRBV5-1
clone_size: few

cdr3_aa: CASRLHGTLDNEQFF
cdr3_nt: TGTGCCAGCAGATTGCACGGGACACTAGACAATGAGCAGTTCTTC
j_call: TRBJ2-1
d_call: -
v_call: TRBV6-4
clone_size: -

cdr3_aa: CAISESGAYEQYF
cdr3_nt: TGTGCCATCAGTGAGTCGGGTGCCTACGAGCAGTACTTC
j_call: TRBJ2-7
d_call: -
v_call: TRBV10-3
clone_size: -

cdr3_aa: CASRDRQGEQYF
cdr3_nt: TGTGCCAGCCGGGACAGGCAGGGCGAGCAGTACTTC
j_call: TRBJ2-7
d_call: TRBD1
v_call: TRBV12-3/TRBV12-4
clone_size: few

cdr3_aa: CASSSSGGRVYEQYF
cdr3_nt: TGTGCCAGCAGTTCTTCAGGGGGCAGGGTATACGAGCAGTACTTC
j_call: TRBJ2-7
d_call: TRBD1
v_call: TRBV12-3/TRBV12-4
clone_size: many

cdr3_aa: CASKGQRGYEQYF
cdr3_nt: TGTGCCAGCAAAGGACAGAGGGGCTACGAGCAGTACTTC
j_call: TRBJ2-7
d_call: -
v_call: TRBV12-3/TRBV12-4
clone_size: few

cdr3_aa: CASSQGVTDTQYF
cdr3_nt: TGTGCCAGCAGCCAGGGGGTCACAGATACGCAGTATTTT
j_call: TRBJ2-3
d_call: -
v_call: TRBV3-1
clone_size: -

cdr3_aa: CASTSTGAYGYTF
cdr3_nt: TGTGCCAGCACCTCGACAGGGGCCTATGGCTACACCTTC
j_call: TRBJ1-2
d_call: TRBD1
v_call: TRBV3-1
clone_size: many

cdr3_aa: CASSQGGGRFAKNIQYF
cdr3_nt: TGTGCCAGCAGCCAAGGAGGGGGAAGGTTTGCCAAAAACATTCAGTACTTC
j_call: TRBJ2-4
d_call: -
v_call: TRBV3-1
clone_size: -